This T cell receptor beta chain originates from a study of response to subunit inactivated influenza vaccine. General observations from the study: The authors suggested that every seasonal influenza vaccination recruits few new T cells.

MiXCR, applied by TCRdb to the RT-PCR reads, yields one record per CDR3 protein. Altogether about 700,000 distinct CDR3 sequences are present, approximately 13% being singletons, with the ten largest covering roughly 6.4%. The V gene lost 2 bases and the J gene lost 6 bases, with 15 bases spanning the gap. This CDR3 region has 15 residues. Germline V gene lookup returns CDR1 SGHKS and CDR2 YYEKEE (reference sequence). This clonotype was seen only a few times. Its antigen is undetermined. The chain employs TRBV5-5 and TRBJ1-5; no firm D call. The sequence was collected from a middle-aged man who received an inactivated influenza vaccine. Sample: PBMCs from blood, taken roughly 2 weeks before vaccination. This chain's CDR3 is CASSFSGDTRQPQHF. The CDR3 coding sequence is TGTGCCAGCAGCTTTAGTGGCGACACCCGTCAGCCCCAGCATTTT.